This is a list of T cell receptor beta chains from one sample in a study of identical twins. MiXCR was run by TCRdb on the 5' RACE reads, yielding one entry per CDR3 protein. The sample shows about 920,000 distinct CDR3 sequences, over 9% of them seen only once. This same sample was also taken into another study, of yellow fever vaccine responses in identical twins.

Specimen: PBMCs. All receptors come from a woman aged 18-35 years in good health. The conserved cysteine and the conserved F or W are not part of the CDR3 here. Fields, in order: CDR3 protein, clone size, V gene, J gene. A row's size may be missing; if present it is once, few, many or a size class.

cdr3_aa: ASRTFGKGTSGNTIY
clone_size: few
v_call: TRBV11-2
j_call: TRBJ1-3

cdr3_aa: ASSSTTFEQF
clone_size: many
v_call: TRBV5-1
j_call: TRBJ2-1

cdr3_aa: ASSFSASGSIYNEQF
clone_size: many
v_call: TRBV12-3/TRBV12-4
j_call: TRBJ2-1

cdr3_aa: ASSVTGATNEKLF
clone_size: few
v_call: TRBV27
j_call: TRBJ1-4

cdr3_aa: ASSPGHRLAKNIQY
clone_size: -
v_call: TRBV7-2
j_call: TRBJ2-4

cdr3_aa: ASSYSKAVPSTNEKLF
clone_size: -
v_call: TRBV6-5
j_call: TRBJ1-4

cdr3_aa: ATSRFLAGVYDVNEQF
clone_size: many
v_call: TRBV15
j_call: TRBJ2-1

cdr3_aa: AITADREETQY
clone_size: -
v_call: TRBV10-3
j_call: TRBJ2-5

cdr3_aa: AISETGTDNQPQH
clone_size: many
v_call: TRBV10-3
j_call: TRBJ1-5

cdr3_aa: ASRLRGVSYNEQF
clone_size: many
v_call: TRBV5-1
j_call: TRBJ2-1

cdr3_aa: ASTSGSLSNEQF
clone_size: -
v_call: TRBV2
j_call: TRBJ2-1

cdr3_aa: ASSDLGLAGGPGEQF
clone_size: -
v_call: TRBV6-1
j_call: TRBJ2-1

cdr3_aa: SVGGLIYNEQF
clone_size: -
v_call: TRBV29-1
j_call: TRBJ2-1

cdr3_aa: ASSFLGNEKLF
clone_size: few
v_call: TRBV27
j_call: TRBJ1-4

cdr3_aa: TCSPPGLAVLAKNIQY
clone_size: -
v_call: TRBV3-1
j_call: TRBJ2-4

cdr3_aa: ASSKQTGNQPQH
clone_size: -
v_call: TRBV4-1
j_call: TRBJ1-5

cdr3_aa: ASSLETSGVNEQF
clone_size: -
v_call: TRBV7-9
j_call: TRBJ2-1

cdr3_aa: ATPPRDQETQY
clone_size: -
v_call: TRBV28
j_call: TRBJ2-5

cdr3_aa: ATSRDRGDQPQH
clone_size: many
v_call: TRBV15
j_call: TRBJ1-5

cdr3_aa: ASSFLGGGGDYEQY
clone_size: -
v_call: TRBV28
j_call: TRBJ2-7

cdr3_aa: ASSQGGIEQF
clone_size: few
v_call: TRBV14
j_call: TRBJ2-1

cdr3_aa: ATSDSTGGNYNEQF
clone_size: -
v_call: TRBV24-1
j_call: TRBJ2-1

cdr3_aa: ASSLGQGPPYEQY
clone_size: -
v_call: TRBV7-9
j_call: TRBJ2-7

cdr3_aa: ASSLALKETQY
clone_size: -
v_call: TRBV27
j_call: TRBJ2-5

cdr3_aa: ASSPVVGRMDTQY
clone_size: -
v_call: TRBV11-2
j_call: TRBJ2-3

cdr3_aa: ASIGEPGTQY
clone_size: few
v_call: TRBV2
j_call: TRBJ2-3

cdr3_aa: SARSAGNPEQF
clone_size: -
v_call: TRBV20-1
j_call: TRBJ2-1

cdr3_aa: ASRVPGQGRGI
clone_size: few
v_call: TRBV28
j_call: TRBJ1-1

cdr3_aa: ASSPPVIGVPGELF
clone_size: -
v_call: TRBV5-1
j_call: TRBJ2-2

cdr3_aa: AISEGQSQETQY
clone_size: -
v_call: TRBV10-3
j_call: TRBJ2-5

cdr3_aa: ASSQPTSGRNEQF
clone_size: -
v_call: TRBV4-1
j_call: TRBJ2-1

cdr3_aa: ASSLTASGRFNEQF
clone_size: few
v_call: TRBV28
j_call: TRBJ2-1

cdr3_aa: SVEKALAGVRNIQY
clone_size: -
v_call: TRBV29-1
j_call: TRBJ2-4

cdr3_aa: ASSNAAGGKETQY
clone_size: few
v_call: TRBV5-1
j_call: TRBJ2-5

cdr3_aa: ASSPQTGVGTEAF
clone_size: -
v_call: TRBV14
j_call: TRBJ1-1

cdr3_aa: ASSQRTSGGSYNEQF
clone_size: many
v_call: TRBV3-2
j_call: TRBJ2-1

cdr3_aa: ASSRPALAGGPLYADTQY
clone_size: -
v_call: TRBV28
j_call: TRBJ2-3

cdr3_aa: ASSSQGRGVVSDTQY
clone_size: few
v_call: TRBV12-3/TRBV12-4
j_call: TRBJ2-3

cdr3_aa: SVDRGVNEQF
clone_size: -
v_call: TRBV29-1
j_call: TRBJ2-1

cdr3_aa: ASSLEAAGTGELF
clone_size: few
v_call: TRBV27
j_call: TRBJ2-2